This T cell receptor beta chain was observed in a study of cytomegalovirus exposure and HLA in healthy donors. Both 60 Vbeta primers and 13 Jbeta primers went into the PCR. Per the original data handling: Among the unique TCR beta chains that a later analysis counted, about 86 million in all, roughly 11 million were shared. The assay was immunoSEQ multiplex PCR, and TCRdb's table has in-frame clones only and misses some. Clone size and V and J calls were adopted from that table, with D and trimming inferred from the DNA. The sample holds approximately 110,000 clones, about 79% seen once. General observations from the study: A later analysis reportedly found that, within productive TCRs, an Asian-associated ancestry cluster had fewer N-insertions than the mean observed across the roughly 700 donors. Near-uniform donor sequencing depth was presumed by presence/absence analyses.

With 6 bases clipped from V and 3 bases from J, the junction kept 5 bases outside the gene matches. The V gene's germline CDR1 is MNHNS and CDR2 SASEGT. This CDR3 has 15 residues. On this clone itself: The antigen remains unidentified.

The source is a young woman in good health and CMV-seronegative. The rearrangement joins TRBV6-1 to TRBJ2-2; 9 nucleotides agree with TRBD2. The sample was PBMCs. CDR3 nucleotides: TGTGCCAGCAGCCGGCGACTAGCGGACACCGGGGAGCTGTTTTTT. It is translated as CASSRRLADTGELFF.